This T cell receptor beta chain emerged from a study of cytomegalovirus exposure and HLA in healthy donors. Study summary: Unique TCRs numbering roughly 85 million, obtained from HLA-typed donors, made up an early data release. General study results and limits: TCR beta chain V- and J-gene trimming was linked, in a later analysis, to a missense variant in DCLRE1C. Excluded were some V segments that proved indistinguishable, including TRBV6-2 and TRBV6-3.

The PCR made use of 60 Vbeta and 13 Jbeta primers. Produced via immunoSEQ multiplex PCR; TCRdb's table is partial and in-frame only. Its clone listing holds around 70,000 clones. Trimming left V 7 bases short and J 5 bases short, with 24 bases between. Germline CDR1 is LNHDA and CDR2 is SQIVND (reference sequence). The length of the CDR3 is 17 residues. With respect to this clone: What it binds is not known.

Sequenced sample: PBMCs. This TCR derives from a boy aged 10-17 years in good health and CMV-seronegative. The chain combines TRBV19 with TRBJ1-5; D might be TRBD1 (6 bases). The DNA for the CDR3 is TGTGCCAGTACCAAACGCCGGACAGAATTCGCGGATCAGCCCCAGCATTTT. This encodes CASTKRRTEFADQPQHF.